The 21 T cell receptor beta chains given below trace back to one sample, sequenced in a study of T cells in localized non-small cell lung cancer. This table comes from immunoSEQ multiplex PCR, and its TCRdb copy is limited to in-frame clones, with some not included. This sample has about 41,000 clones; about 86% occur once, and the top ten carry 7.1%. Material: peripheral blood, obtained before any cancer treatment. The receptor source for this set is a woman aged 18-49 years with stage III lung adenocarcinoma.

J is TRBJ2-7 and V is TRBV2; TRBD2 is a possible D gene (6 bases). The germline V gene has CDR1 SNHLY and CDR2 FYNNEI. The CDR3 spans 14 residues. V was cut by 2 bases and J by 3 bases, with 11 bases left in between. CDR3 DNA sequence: TGTGCCAGCAGTGAAAAAGGAGGGATCTACGAGCAGTACTTC. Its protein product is CASSEKGGIYEQYF.

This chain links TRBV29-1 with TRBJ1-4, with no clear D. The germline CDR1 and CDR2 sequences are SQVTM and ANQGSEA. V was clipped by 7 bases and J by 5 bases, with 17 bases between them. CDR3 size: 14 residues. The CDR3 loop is CSALLGSWNEKLFF. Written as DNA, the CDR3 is TGCAGCGCCCTCTTAGGGTCGTGGAATGAAAAACTGTTTTTT.

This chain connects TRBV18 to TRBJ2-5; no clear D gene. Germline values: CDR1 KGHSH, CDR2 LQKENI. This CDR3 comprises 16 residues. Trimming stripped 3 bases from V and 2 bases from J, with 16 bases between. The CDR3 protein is CASSPNSPGVQETQYF. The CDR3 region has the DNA TGTGCCAGCTCACCGAACTCTCCGGGCGTACAAGAGACCCAGTACTTC. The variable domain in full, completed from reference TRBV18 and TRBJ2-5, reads NAGVMQNPRHLVRRRGQEARLRCSPMKGHSHVYWYRQLPEEGLKFMVYLQKENIIDESGMPKERFSAEFPKEGPSILRIQQVVRGDSAAYFCASSPNSPGVQETQYFGPGTRLLVL.

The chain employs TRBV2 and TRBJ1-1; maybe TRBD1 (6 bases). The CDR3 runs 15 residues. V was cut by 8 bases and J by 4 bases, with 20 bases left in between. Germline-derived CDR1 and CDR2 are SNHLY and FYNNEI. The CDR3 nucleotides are TGTGCCAGCGCCCCCGGGGCTAGGGGGGGCACTGAAGCTTTCTTT. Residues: CASAPGARGGTEAFF.

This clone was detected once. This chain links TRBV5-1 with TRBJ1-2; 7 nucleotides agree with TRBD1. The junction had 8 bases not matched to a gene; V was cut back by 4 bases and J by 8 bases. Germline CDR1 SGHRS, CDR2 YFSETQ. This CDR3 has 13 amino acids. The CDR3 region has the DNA TGCGCCAGCAGCCCGGACAGGACGGGGGGCTACACCTTC. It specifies CASSPDRTGGYTF.

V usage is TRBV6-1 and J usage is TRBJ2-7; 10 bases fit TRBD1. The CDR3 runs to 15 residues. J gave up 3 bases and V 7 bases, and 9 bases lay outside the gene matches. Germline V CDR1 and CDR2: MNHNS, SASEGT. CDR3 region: CASILEGQGIYEQYF. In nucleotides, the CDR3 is TGTGCCAGCATTCTCGAGGGACAGGGGATCTACGAGCAGTACTTC.

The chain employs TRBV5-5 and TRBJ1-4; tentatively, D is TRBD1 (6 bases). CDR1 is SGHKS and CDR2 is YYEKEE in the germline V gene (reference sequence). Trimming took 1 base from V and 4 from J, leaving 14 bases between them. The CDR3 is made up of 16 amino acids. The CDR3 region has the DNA TGTGCCAGCAGCTTGCCCACAGGGCTCCTTAATGAAAAACTGTTTTTT. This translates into CASSLPTGLLNEKLFF.

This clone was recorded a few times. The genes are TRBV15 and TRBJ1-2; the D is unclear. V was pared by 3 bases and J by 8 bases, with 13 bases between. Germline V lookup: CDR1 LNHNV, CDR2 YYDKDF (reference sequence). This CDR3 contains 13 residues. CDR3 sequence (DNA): TGTGCCACCAGCAGCGCTCCCGCCGAAGGCTACACCTTC. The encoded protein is CATSSAPAEGYTF. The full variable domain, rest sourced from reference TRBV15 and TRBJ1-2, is DAMVIQNPRYQVTQFGKPVTLSCSQTLNHNVMYWYQQKSSQAPKLLFHYYDKDFNNEADTPDNFQSRRPNTSFCFLDIRSPGLGDTAMYLCATSSAPAEGYTFGSGTRLTVV.

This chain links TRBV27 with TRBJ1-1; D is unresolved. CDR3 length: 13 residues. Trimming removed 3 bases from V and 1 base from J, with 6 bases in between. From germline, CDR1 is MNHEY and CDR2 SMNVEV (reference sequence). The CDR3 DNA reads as TGTGCCAGCAGTTTGGAACCGAACACTGAAGCTTTCTTT. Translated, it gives CASSLEPNTEAFF.

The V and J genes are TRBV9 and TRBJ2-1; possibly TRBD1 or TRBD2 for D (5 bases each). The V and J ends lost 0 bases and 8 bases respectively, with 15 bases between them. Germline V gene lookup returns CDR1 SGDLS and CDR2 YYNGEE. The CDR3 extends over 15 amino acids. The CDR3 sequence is CASSVGWGRGDEQFF. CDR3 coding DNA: TGTGCCAGCAGCGTAGGGTGGGGACGAGGTGATGAGCAGTTCTTC.

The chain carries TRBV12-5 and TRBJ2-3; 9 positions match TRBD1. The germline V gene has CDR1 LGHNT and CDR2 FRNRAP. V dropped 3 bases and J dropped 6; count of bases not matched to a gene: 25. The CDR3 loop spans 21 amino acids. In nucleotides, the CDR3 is TGTGCTAGTGGTTTCCAGGTCCGACAGGGGGAAAGCTCACATCGAGACGATACGCAGTATTTT. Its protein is CASGFQVRQGESSHRDDTQYF.

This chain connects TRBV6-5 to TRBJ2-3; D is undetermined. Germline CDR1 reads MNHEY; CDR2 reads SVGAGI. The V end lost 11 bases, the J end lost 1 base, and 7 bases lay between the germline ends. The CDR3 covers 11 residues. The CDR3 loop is CAFRCTDTQYF. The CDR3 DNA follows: TGTGCCTTCAGGTGCACAGATACGCAGTATTTT.

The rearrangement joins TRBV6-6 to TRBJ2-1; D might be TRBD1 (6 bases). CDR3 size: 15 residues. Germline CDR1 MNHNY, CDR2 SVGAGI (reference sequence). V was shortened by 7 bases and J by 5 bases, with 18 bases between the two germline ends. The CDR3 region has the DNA TGTGCCAGCACAGACCCGGGACAACCCCACAATGAGCAGTTCTTC. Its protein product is CASTDPGQPHNEQFF.

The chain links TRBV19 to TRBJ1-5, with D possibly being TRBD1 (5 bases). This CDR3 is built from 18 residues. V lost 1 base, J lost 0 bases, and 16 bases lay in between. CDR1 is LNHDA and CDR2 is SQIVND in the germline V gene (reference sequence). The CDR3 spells CASSIAPAGVHSNQPQHF. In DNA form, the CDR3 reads TGTGCCAGTAGTATAGCCCCGGCGGGGGTTCATAGCAATCAGCCCCAGCATTTT. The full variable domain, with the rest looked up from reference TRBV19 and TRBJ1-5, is DGGITQSPKYLFRKEGQNVTLSCEQNLNHDAMYWYRQDPGQGLRLIYYSQIVNDFQKGDIAEGYSVSREKKESFPLTVTSAQKNPTAFYLCASSIAPAGVHSNQPQHFGDGTRLSIL.

The CDR3 protein is CASSPDGYSNQPQHF. CDR3 DNA sequence: TGTGCCAGCAGTCCCGACGGATATAGCAATCAGCCCCAGCATTTT. The chain recombines TRBV6-5 with TRBJ1-5; D uncertain. The germline V gene encodes CDR1 MNHEY and CDR2 SVGAGI. Trimming took off 5 bases at V and 0 bases at J, with 11 bases between the two ends. CDR3 length: 15 amino acids.

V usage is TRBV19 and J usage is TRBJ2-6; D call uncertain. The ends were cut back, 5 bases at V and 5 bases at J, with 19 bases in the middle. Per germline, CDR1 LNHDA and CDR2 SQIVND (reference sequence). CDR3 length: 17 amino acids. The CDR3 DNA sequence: TGTGCCAGTAGTTCGGTAAAGACACAAAGTCGGGCCAACGTCCTGACTTTC. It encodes CASSSVKTQSRANVLTF.

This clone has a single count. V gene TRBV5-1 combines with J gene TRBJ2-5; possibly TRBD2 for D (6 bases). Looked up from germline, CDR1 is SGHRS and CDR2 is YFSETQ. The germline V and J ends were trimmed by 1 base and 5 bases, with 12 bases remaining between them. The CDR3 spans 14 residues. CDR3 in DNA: TGCGCCAGCAGCTTGAGCCTAGCGTGGGAGACCCAGTACTTC. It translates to CASSLSLAWETQYF.

This chain's CDR3 is CASSLSGIGEAFF. In DNA, the CDR3 is TGTGCCAGCAGTTTATCAGGGATAGGTGAAGCTTTCTTT. The V call is TRBV6-5, the J call TRBJ1-1, with TRBD1 as a possible D gene (5 bases). This CDR3 comprises 13 residues. Germline V gene lookup returns CDR1 MNHEY and CDR2 SVGAGI. Trimming shortened V by 4 bases and J by 7 bases, and 13 bases separated the two germline ends.

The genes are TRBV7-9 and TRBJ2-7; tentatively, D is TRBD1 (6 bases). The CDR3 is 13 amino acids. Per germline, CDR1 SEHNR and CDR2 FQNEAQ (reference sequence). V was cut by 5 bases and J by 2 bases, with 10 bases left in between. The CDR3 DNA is TGTGCCAGCAGCGCCGGGACAACCTACGAGCAGTACTTC. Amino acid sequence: CASSAGTTYEQYF.

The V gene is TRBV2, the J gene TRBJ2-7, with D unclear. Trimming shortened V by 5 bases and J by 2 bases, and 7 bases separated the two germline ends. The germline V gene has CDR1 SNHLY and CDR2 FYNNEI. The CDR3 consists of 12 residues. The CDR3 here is CASSLKTYEQYF. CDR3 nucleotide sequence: TGTGCCAGCAGTTTGAAGACCTACGAGCAGTACTTC. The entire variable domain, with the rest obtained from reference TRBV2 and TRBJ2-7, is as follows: EPEVTQTPSHQVTQMGQEVILRCVPISNHLYFYWYRQILGQKVEFLVSFYNNEISEKSEIFDDQFSVERPDGSNFTLKIRSTKLEDSAMYFCASSLKTYEQYFGPGTRLTVT.

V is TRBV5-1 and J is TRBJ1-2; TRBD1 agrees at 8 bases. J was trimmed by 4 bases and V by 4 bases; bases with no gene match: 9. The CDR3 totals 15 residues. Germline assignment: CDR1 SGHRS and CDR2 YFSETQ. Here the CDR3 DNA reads TGCGCCAGCAGCCCGGATGGACAGGGAGCCTATGGCTACACCTTC. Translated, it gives CASSPDGQGAYGYTF.